This T cell receptor beta chain is drawn from a study of T cells in Graves' hyperthyroidism and ophthalmopathy. Recently diagnosed hyperthyroidism of less than 2 months' duration affected patients aged 18 to 65. The CDR3 has 20 residues. J lost 2 bases, V lost 0 bases, and 10 bases had no gene match. From germline, CDR1 is LGHDT and CDR2 YNNKEL (reference sequence). RNA transcripts provided the source from which TCR beta CDR3 regions were amplified. A first-round RT-PCR of the TCR CDR3 used the HTBI primer set. MiXCR was run by TCRdb on the multiplex PCR reads, yielding one entry per CDR3 protein. This table has about 560,000 distinct CDR3 sequences, roughly 14% appearing once.

This rearrangement joins TRBV3-1 to TRBJ2-1; TRBD2 aligns across 13 bases. The sequencing sample was made of blood. This TCR was sampled from a woman aged 25-40 years with Graves' hyperthyroidism. CDR3 in DNA: TGTGCCAGCAGCCAAGAGTTTGTTACTAGCGGGAGGGACACCTACAATGAGCAGTTCTTC. This translates into CASSQEFVTSGRDTYNEQFF.